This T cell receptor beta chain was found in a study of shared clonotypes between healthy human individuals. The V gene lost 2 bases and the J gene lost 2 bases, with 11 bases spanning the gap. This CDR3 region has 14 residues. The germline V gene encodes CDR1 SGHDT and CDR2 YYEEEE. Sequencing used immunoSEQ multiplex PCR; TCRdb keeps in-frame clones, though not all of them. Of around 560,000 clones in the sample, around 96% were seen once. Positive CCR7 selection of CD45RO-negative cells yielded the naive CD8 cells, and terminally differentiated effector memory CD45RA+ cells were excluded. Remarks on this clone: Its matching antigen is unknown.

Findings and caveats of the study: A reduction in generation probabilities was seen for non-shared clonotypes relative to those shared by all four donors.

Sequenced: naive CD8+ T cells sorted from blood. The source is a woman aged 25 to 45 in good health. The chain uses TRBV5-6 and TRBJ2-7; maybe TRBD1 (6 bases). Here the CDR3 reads CASSFQGWPYEQYF. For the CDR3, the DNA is TGTGCCAGCAGCTTCCAGGGGTGGCCCTACGAGCAGTACTTC.